A single sample is the source of the 20 T cell receptor beta chains below, sequenced in a study of Graves' ophthalmopathy and Graves' hyperthyroidism listed by TCRdb under 2018. Sequencing was carried out with an Illumina HiSeq 2000. For repertoire sequencing, TCR beta CDR3 regions were amplified from RNA transcripts. The first round of RT-PCR was done with HTBI primers and the Qiagen OneStep RT-PCR kit, and was followed by a second round of multiplex PCR, then size selection and purification. Starting from the raw public reads, TCRdb applied fastp trimming at Q25, assembled clones with MiXCR and retained in-frame beta chains. Duplicate CDR3 protein sequences are folded into a single record with the most common DNA and genes. Counted in this sample were 400,000 or so distinct CDR3 sequences; 17% of them appeared once. The ten biggest clones cover 2% to 3% of the sample. Sequencing input: peripheral blood. The receptors were gathered from an adult woman with stable Graves' hyperthyroidism.

This clonotype has a count of ten or more. The gene calls are TRBV11-2 and TRBJ2-2, with 10 bases that match TRBD1. In germline, CDR1 is SGHAT, CDR2 FQNNGV. The CDR3 consists of 15 residues. J lost 6 bases, V lost 5 bases, and 6 bases had no gene match. CDR3 sequence (DNA): TGTGCCAGCAGCCCGAGGGACAGGGGCTCCGGGGAGCTGTTTTTT. Translation gives CASSPRDRGSGELFF.

The rearrangement links TRBV29-1 to TRBJ2-5, with 8 bases identical to TRBD2. J was trimmed by 1 base and V by 4 bases; bases with no gene match: 20. CDR1 and CDR2 (germline): SQVTM, ANQGSEA. The CDR3 is made up of 19 amino acids. The CDR3 DNA reads as TGCAGCGTTGGTTCGCTAGCGGGCCTCCCAAGCTTCTTCCAAGAGACCCAGTACTTC. This codes for CSVGSLAGLPSFFQETQYF.

This clonotype was seen ten or more times. The V call is TRBV30, the J call TRBJ1-1, with D unclear. The CDR3 contains 14 residues. The germline gives CDR1 GTSNPN, CDR2 SVGIG (reference sequence). V lost 0 bases to trimming and J lost 1 base, with 9 bases between them. This CDR3 is CAWSVDGGNTEAFF. CDR3 bases: TGTGCCTGGAGTGTCGACGGAGGGAACACTGAAGCTTTCTTT.

On this clonotype: A read error may account for a junction end that differs from germline. V usage is TRBV6-2 or TRBV6-3 and J usage is TRBJ2-2; D is possibly TRBD2 (5 bases). The CDR3 is 18 residues long. CDR1 and CDR2 (germline): MNHEY, SVGEGT. CDR3 amino acids: CASSYPSVTRSNTGELCF. DNA of the CDR3: TGTGCCAGCAGTTACCCCTCCGTGACGCGGTCTAACACCGGGGAGCTGTGTTTT.

This clonotype was detected ten times or more. The chain combines TRBV28 with TRBJ1-1, with D maybe TRBD1 (5 bases). This CDR3 is built from 14 residues. The germline V and J ends were trimmed by 6 bases and 1 base, with 12 bases remaining between them. In germline, CDR1 is MDHEN, CDR2 SYDVKM. The DNA of the CDR3 is TGTGCCAGCAGGCGCGGGGGGGAGAACACTGAAGCTTTCTTT. This sequence encodes CASRRGGENTEAFF.

In its sample, this clonotype was seen many times. The chain joins TRBV7-9 to TRBJ1-2, with a possible D match to TRBD1 (5 bases). The ends were cut back, 4 bases at V and 8 bases at J, with 14 bases in the middle. The length of the CDR3 is 13 residues. The germline CDR1 and CDR2 sequences are SEHNR and FQNEAQ (reference sequence). CDR3 sequence reads: CASSYGTSAGYTF. The DNA for the CDR3 is TGTGCCAGCAGCTATGGGACTTCCGCCGGCTACACCTTC.

This clonotype was observed many times. The J gene is TRBJ2-4, the V gene TRBV20-1, with a tentative D call TRBD1 (5 bases). Trimming took 0 bases from V and 0 from J, leaving 9 bases between them. Germline lookup yields CDR1 DFQATT and CDR2 SNEGSKA (reference sequence). This CDR3 has 15 residues. CDR3 coding DNA: TGCAGTGCTAGAGATCCAGGGCTAGCCAAAAACATTCAGTACTTC. This translates into CSARDPGLAKNIQYF.

The V call is TRBV5-1, the J call TRBJ2-7; D is ambiguous. Germline assignment: CDR1 SGHRS and CDR2 YFSETQ. Trimming took off 0 bases at V and 2 bases at J, with 12 bases between the two ends. The CDR3 spans 15 residues. Here the CDR3 reads CASSLEENGAYEQYF. The CDR3 DNA sequence: TGCGCCAGCAGCTTGGAGGAGAATGGAGCCTACGAGCAGTACTTC.

This clonotype has ten or more counts. The gene calls are TRBV4-3 and TRBJ2-5; D remains ambiguous. This CDR3 spans 14 amino acids. CDR1 LGHNA and CDR2 YSLEER come from the germline V gene. V was clipped by 0 bases and J by 2 bases, with 7 bases between them. CDR3 nucleotides: TGCGCCAGCAGCCAAGATTGGGGACAAGAGACCCAGTACTTC. Protein sequence: CASSQDWGQETQYF.

This clonotype occurred many times. This chain joins TRBV11-1 and TRBJ1-1, with D possibly being TRBD1 (6 bases). Germline CDR1 SGHAT, CDR2 FQDESV (reference sequence). Deletions cut 3 bases from V and 5 bases from J, with 13 bases between. There are 14 residues in the CDR3. This CDR3 is CASSFRGRGTEAFF. Here the CDR3 DNA reads TGTGCCAGCAGCTTTCGCGGGAGGGGGACTGAAGCTTTCTTT.

The J gene is TRBJ1-1, the V gene TRBV7-8, with D hard to call. Per germline, CDR1 SGHVS and CDR2 FQNEAQ. Between the trimmed V and J ends, which lost 1 base and 0 bases, there was a span of 12 bases. This CDR3 is built from 16 residues. CDR3 coding DNA: TGTGCCAGCAGCTTAGAGTCGTACAGCATGAACACTGAAGCTTTCTTT. It specifies CASSLESYSMNTEAFF.

The V call is TRBV4-1, the J call TRBJ2-7; 8 bases line up with TRBD1. The CDR3 sequence is 16 residues long. Trimming removed 4 bases from V and 3 bases from J; junction bases left unmatched: 11. The germline gives CDR1 MGHRA, CDR2 YSYEKL. CDR3: CASSLRSTGGNYEQYF. In nucleotides, the CDR3 is TGCGCCAGCAGCCTCAGGAGTACAGGGGGGAACTACGAGCAGTACTTC.

The sample holds many counts of this clonotype. V gene TRBV28 combines with J gene TRBJ2-2; the D is unclear. Germline CDR1 MDHEN, CDR2 SYDVKM. This CDR3 is 16 amino acids long. V was cut by 6 bases and J by 1 base, with 15 bases left in between. CDR3 nucleotide sequence: TGTGCCAGCAGACCCGATCTTGGAGTGAACACCGGGGAGCTGTTTTTT. Its protein product is CASRPDLGVNTGELFF.

This clonotype has at least ten counts. The chain links TRBV6-2 or TRBV6-3 to TRBJ2-5, with 7 bases fitting TRBD1. This CDR3 has 14 amino acids. From germline, CDR1 is MNHEY and CDR2 SVGEGT. V lost 5 bases, J lost 4 bases, and 7 bases stayed unmatched. CDR3 amino acids: CASSQGQLLETQYF. The CDR3 region has the DNA TGTGCCAGCAGTCAGGGACAGCTCCTAGAGACCCAGTACTTC.

This clonotype was observed at least ten times. The chain recombines TRBV2 with TRBJ1-6, with TRBD1 as a possible D gene (5 bases). Per germline, CDR1 SNHLY and CDR2 FYNNEI. Between the trimmed V and J ends, which lost 6 bases and 3 bases, there was a span of 9 bases. The CDR3 runs to 14 residues. The CDR3 bases are TGTGCCAGCAGGCCACAGGACTATAATTCACCCCTCCACTTT. It yields the protein CASRPQDYNSPLHF.

This clonotype has ten or more counts. The chain combines TRBV7-6 with TRBJ1-3, with 7 bases matching TRBD1. V trimming: 5 bases; J trimming: 0 bases; junction bases outside the gene matches: 4. This CDR3 is 15 amino acids long. Germline V CDR1 and CDR2: SGHVS, FNYEAQ. DNA for the CDR3: TGTGCCAGCAGCCAGACAGGGACCTCTGGAAACACCATATATTTT. Translated, it gives CASSQTGTSGNTIYF. Drawing the rest from reference TRBV7-6 and TRBJ1-3, the complete variable domain is GAGVSQSPRYKVTKRGQDVALRCDPISGHVSLYWYRQALGQGPEFLTYFNYEAQQDKSGLPNDRFSAERPEGSISTLTIQRTEQRDSAMYRCASSQTGTSGNTIYFGEGSWLTVV.

This clonotype was seen ten or more times. The chain uses TRBV6-1 and TRBJ2-7, with D possibly TRBD2 on 6 matching bases. This CDR3 is 15 amino acids long. The germline V gene encodes CDR1 MNHNS and CDR2 SASEGT. The ends were cut back, 2 bases at V and 1 base at J, with 12 bases in the middle. The CDR3 reads CASSEFTGLSYEQYF. The DNA for the CDR3 is TGTGCCAGCAGTGAATTCACAGGACTATCCTACGAGCAGTACTTC.

This chain joins TRBV4-1 and TRBJ1-2, with 7 bases aligning to TRBD1. The CDR3 is 16 residues long. Looked up from germline, CDR1 is MGHRA and CDR2 is YSYEKL. J lost 7 bases, V lost 2 bases, and 13 bases had no gene match. Here the CDR3 DNA reads TGCGCCAGCAGCCAACGGACAGGTCGTAGGGGCCTTGGCTACACCTTC. Protein product: CASSQRTGRRGLGYTF.

This clonotype was counted ten times or more. The V gene is TRBV28, the J gene TRBJ2-7; perhaps TRBD2 as D (6 bases). The V gene lost 8 bases and the J gene lost 3 bases, with 20 bases spanning the gap. CDR3 length: 15 residues. Per germline, CDR1 MDHEN and CDR2 SYDVKM. For the CDR3, the DNA is TGTGCCAGCTCAAATGGGGGGTTAATTAGCTACGAGCAGTACTTC. Amino acids: CASSNGGLISYEQYF.

This clonotype occurred many times. CDR3 DNA sequence: TGTGCCAGCAGCGTAGACGGTTTGCCAGGAAACACCATATATTTT. This sequence encodes CASSVDGLPGNTIYF. This sequence joins TRBV9 and TRBJ1-3; D not certain. V lost 0 bases, J lost 4 bases, and 11 bases lay in between. The CDR3 length is 15 residues. Germline lookup yields CDR1 SGDLS and CDR2 YYNGEE.